A selection of T cell receptor beta chains follows, all from one sample in a study of blood T cell repertoires in COVID-19. The table came from immunoSEQ multiplex PCR; TCRdb's copy has only in-frame clones and leaves some out. The sample shows about 220,000 clones, 75% to 85% of them seen only once. Sequencing used peripheral blood. These TCRs come from a human donor in a cohort sampled during active COVID-19. Both conserved end residues are part of each CDR3. A D gene is named only where the DNA matches it firmly. Rows may omit the clone size; those that give it use once, few, many or a size class.

D: NA
V: TRBV7-9
J: TRBJ2-4
size: NA
DNA: TGTGCCAGCAGCCGCGTTGAGGCCAAAAACATTCAGTACTTC
CDR3: CASSRVEAKNIQYF

D: TRBD1
V: TRBV28
J: TRBJ2-2
size: few
DNA: TGTGCCAGCAGGCCTACAGGGGGCCCATACACCGGGGAGCTGTTTTTT
CDR3: CASRPTGGPYTGELFF

D: TRBD1
V: TRBV7-2
J: TRBJ2-7
size: NA
DNA: TGTGCCAGCACCCAGGCAGGGACAGGGGATTACGAGCAGTACTTC
CDR3: CASTQAGTGDYEQYF

D: TRBD1
V: TRBV6-1
J: TRBJ2-7
size: NA
DNA: TGTGCCAGCAGTGAATTCGGGACAGGTGTTGTTGAGCAGTACTTC
CDR3: CASSEFGTGVVEQYF

D: NA
V: TRBV10-3
J: TRBJ1-2
size: NA
DNA: TGTGCCATCAGTGAGCAGGGCGATGGCTACACCTTC
CDR3: CAISEQGDGYTF

D: TRBD1
V: TRBV4-3
J: TRBJ1-4
size: NA
DNA: TGCGCCAGCAGCCAAGCTCTTACAGGGGGCATGAGTGAAAAACTGTTTTTT
CDR3: CASSQALTGGMSEKLFF

D: TRBD2
V: TRBV3-1/TRBV3-2
J: TRBJ2-1
size: NA
DNA: TGTGCCAGCAGCCAAGATATCAGCGGGACTGAGCAGTTCTTC
CDR3: CASSQDISGTEQFF

D: NA
V: TRBV7-9
J: TRBJ2-7
size: few
DNA: TGTGCCAGCAGCTCCACCTACGAGCAGTACTTC
CDR3: CASSSTYEQYF

D: NA
V: TRBV21-1
J: TRBJ1-6
size: NA
DNA: TGTGCCAGCAGCAAATCCCGACAGGGGCTCTCCTATAATTCACCCCTCCACTTT
CDR3: CASSKSRQGLSYNSPLHF

D: NA
V: TRBV2
J: TRBJ1-1
size: NA
DNA: TGTGCCACCAGGGAGAGTGGGACTGAAGCTTTCTTT
CDR3: CATRESGTEAFF

D: NA
V: TRBV2
J: TRBJ1-5
size: NA
DNA: TGTGCCAGCAATGCAGGGGTTGTGAGCAATCAGCCCCAGCATTTT
CDR3: CASNAGVVSNQPQHF

D: TRBD1
V: TRBV7-2
J: TRBJ1-2
size: NA
DNA: TGTGCCAGCAGCTTGGAGGGGACAGGGTTTTATGGCTACACCTTC
CDR3: CASSLEGTGFYGYTF

D: TRBD2
V: TRBV18
J: TRBJ2-7
size: once
DNA: TGTGCCAGCTCACCACGCAGCGGGAACGGCGAGCAGTACTTC
CDR3: CASSPRSGNGEQYF

D: TRBD1
V: TRBV27
J: TRBJ1-1
size: once
DNA: TGTGCCAGCAGTTTTACTACGACAGGGTATACTGAAGCTTTCTTT
CDR3: CASSFTTTGYTEAFF

D: NA
V: TRBV14
J: TRBJ2-7
size: NA
DNA: TGTGCCAGCAGCCAAGACAGTATATCCTACGAGCAGTACTTC
CDR3: CASSQDSISYEQYF

D: NA
V: TRBV10-2
J: TRBJ2-7
size: NA
DNA: TGCGCCAGCAGTTCCACAGGTTACGAGCAGTACTTC
CDR3: CASSSTGYEQYF

D: TRBD1
V: TRBV5-1
J: TRBJ1-1
size: NA
DNA: TGCGCCAGCAGCTGGGACAGGGGGCCGGGGGACACTGAAGCTTTCTTT
CDR3: CASSWDRGPGDTEAFF

D: NA
V: TRBV2
J: TRBJ1-3
size: once
DNA: TGTGCCAGCAGTGAAATCCGGCAGGAACTCTCTGGAAACACCATATATTTT
CDR3: CASSEIRQELSGNTIYF

D: NA
V: TRBV6-5
J: TRBJ2-1
size: NA
DNA: TGTGCCAGCAGTCGCTACAATGAGCAGTTCTTC
CDR3: CASSRYNEQFF

D: NA
V: TRBV9
J: TRBJ2-3
size: NA
DNA: TGTGCCAGCGGGCCAGGGTGGACAGATACGCAGTATTTT
CDR3: CASGPGWTDTQYF

D: NA
V: TRBV11-2
J: TRBJ1-1
size: NA
DNA: TGTGCCACGATAGAGATGAACACTGAAGCTTTCTTT
CDR3: CATIEMNTEAFF

D: NA
V: TRBV2
J: TRBJ1-2
size: NA
DNA: TGTGCCAGCAGCGGAGGGGTGAACTATGGCTACACCTTC
CDR3: CASSGGVNYGYTF

D: NA
V: TRBV19
J: TRBJ1-4
size: NA
DNA: TGTGCCAGTAAAGGCCAGGGAAATCGGCCAGAGCAAAAACTGTTTTTT
CDR3: CASKGQGNRPEQKLFF

D: NA
V: TRBV28
J: TRBJ2-1
size: NA
DNA: TGTGCCAGCAGCCTACCGGGACTTACGGGGAATGAGCAGTTCTTC
CDR3: CASSLPGLTGNEQFF

D: TRBD2
V: TRBV5-1
J: TRBJ2-3
size: NA
DNA: TGCGCCAGCAGCTTGGATCTAGCGGGGAGCACAGATACGCAGTATTTT
CDR3: CASSLDLAGSTDTQYF

D: TRBD1
V: TRBV5-1
J: TRBJ1-1
size: NA
DNA: TGCGCCAGCAGCCCCGGGACAGGGAACACTGAAGCTTTCTTT
CDR3: CASSPGTGNTEAFF